This T cell receptor beta chain appears in the sequencing data of a study of blood T cell repertoires in COVID-19. Whole-study context: Samples came from the United States, Italy and Spain, spanning acute and convalescent COVID-19. PBMCs, B-cell-depleted T cells, or T cells were the source of the cDNA or gDNA that made up the material.

This clone was counted between two and nine times. Germline lookup yields CDR1 LNHDA and CDR2 SQIVND (reference sequence). Germline trimming cut 8 bases from V and 3 bases from J; bases unmatched to any gene: 8. This CDR3 contains 14 residues. As originally analysed: Scientists estimated how many nucleated cells there were by amplifying reference gene primers. The repertoire was sequenced with immunoSEQ multiplex PCR; TCRdb's copy has only in-frame clones and lacks some. The V and J calls and clone size were taken over from that table, and D and trimming were inferred from the DNA. Of 250,000 to 300,000 clones detected, roughly 90% appear once; the ten largest clones hold 0.8%.

The receptor was derived from a woman aged 30 to 39 with acute or convalescent COVID-19. The rearrangement joins TRBV19 to TRBJ1-2; 8 bases map to TRBD1. The sample comprised peripheral blood. The CDR3, as DNA: TGTGCCAGTCTGGCTCCAGGGGGCTACTATGGCTACACCTTC. This gives the protein CASLAPGGYYGYTF.